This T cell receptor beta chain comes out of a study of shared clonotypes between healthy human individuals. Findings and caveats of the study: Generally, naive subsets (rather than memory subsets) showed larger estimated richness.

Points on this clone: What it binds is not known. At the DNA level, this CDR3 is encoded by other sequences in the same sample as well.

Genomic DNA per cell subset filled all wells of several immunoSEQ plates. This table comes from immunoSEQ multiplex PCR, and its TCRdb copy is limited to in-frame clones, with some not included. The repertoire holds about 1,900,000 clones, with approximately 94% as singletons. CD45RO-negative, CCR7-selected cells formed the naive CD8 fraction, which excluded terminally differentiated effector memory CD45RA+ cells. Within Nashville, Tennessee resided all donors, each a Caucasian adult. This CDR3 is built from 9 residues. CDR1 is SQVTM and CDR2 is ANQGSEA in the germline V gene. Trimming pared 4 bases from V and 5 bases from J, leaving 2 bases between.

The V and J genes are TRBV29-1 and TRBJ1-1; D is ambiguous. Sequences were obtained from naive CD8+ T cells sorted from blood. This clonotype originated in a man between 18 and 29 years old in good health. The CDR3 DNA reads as TGCAGCGTTGGTACTGAAGCTTTCTTT. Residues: CSVGTEAFF.